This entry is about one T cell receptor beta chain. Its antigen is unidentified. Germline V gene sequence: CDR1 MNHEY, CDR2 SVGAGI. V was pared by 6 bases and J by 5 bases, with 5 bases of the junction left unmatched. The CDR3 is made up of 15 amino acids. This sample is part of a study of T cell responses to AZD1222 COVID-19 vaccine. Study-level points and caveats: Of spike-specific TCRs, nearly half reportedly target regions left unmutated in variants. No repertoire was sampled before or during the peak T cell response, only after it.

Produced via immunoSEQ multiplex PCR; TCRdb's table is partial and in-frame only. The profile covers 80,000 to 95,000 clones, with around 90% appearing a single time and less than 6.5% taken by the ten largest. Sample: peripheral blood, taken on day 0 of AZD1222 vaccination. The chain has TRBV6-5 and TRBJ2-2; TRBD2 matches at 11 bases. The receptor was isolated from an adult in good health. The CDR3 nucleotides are TGTGCCAGCAGCCCCGGACTAGCGGGTACCGGGGAGCTGTTTTTT. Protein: CASSPGLAGTGELFF.